One sample yielded the 3 T cell receptor beta chains listed below, sequenced in a study of vaccination effects on CD4 cells after COVID-19. Here immunoSEQ multiplex PCR was the method, and the copy in TCRdb shows in-frame clones only, minus some. The sample includes around 27,000 clones, around three fifths of them seen just once. The antigens of these receptors remain unknown. The culture ran for approximately 10 days before CD4+ T cells were isolated. The sample here was CD4+ T cells from PBMCs cultured without peptide, taken before COVID-19 vaccination. These receptors originate from a human donor who received a COVID-19 vaccine.

The chain links TRBV12-5 to TRBJ2-2, with 7 positions matching TRBD2. Germline CDR1 and CDR2: LGHNT and FRNRAP. Trimming removed 4 bases from V and 2 bases from J; junction bases left unmatched: 7. This CDR3 spans 16 amino acids. This chain's CDR3 is CASGSLTSSNTGELFF. CDR3 DNA: TGTGCTAGTGGTTCCCTGACTAGCTCCAACACCGGGGAGCTGTTTTTT.

There are a few counts of this clone. This chain uses TRBV7-2 with TRBJ2-3; D gene ambiguous. With 1 base removed from V and 3 bases from J, the gap between germline ends came to 14 bases. CDR1 is SGHTA, CDR2 FQGNSA, per germline. This CDR3 is 16 amino acids long. In nucleotides, the CDR3 is TGTGCCAGCAGCTTAGATCCGGCGTCCCTTACAGATACGCAGTATTTT. Protein product: CASSLDPASLTDTQYF.

The genes are TRBV6-4 and TRBJ1-4, with TRBD1 matching over 11 bases. With V trimmed by 5 bases and J by 3 bases, 8 bases remained unmatched. The V gene's germline CDR1 is MRHNA and CDR2 SNTAGT. The CDR3 runs 17 residues. The DNA for the CDR3 is TGTGCCAGCAGTAGCCGGGACAGGGGGAGGTCTAATGAAAAACTGTTTTTT. Encoded protein: CASSSRDRGRSNEKLFF.